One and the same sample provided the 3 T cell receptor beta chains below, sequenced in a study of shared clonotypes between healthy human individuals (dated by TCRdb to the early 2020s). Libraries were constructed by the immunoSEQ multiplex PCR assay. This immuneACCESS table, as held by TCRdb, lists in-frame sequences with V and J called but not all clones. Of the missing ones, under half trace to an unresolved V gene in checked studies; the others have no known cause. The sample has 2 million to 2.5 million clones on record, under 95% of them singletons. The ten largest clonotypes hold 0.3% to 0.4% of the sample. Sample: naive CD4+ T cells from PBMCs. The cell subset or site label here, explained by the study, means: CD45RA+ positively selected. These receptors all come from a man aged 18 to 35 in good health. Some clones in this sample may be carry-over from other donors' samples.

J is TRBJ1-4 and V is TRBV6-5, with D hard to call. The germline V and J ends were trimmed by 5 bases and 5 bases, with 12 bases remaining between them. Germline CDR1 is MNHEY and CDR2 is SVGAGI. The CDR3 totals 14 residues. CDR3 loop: CASSLWRRNEKLFF. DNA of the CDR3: TGTGCCAGCAGTCTATGGCGGCGGAATGAAAAACTGTTTTTT.

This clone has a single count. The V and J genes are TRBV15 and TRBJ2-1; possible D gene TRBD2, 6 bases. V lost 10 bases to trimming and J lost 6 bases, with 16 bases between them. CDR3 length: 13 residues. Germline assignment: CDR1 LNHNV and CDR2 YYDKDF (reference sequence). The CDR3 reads CAIQRGFRNEQFF. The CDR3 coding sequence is TGTGCCATACAACGGGGGTTTCGCAATGAGCAGTTCTTC.

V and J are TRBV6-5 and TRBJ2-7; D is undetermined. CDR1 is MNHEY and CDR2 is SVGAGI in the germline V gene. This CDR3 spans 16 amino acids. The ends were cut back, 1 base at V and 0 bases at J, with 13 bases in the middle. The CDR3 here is CASSYLRPGRSYEQYF. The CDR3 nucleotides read TGTGCCAGCAGTTACTTACGGCCCGGCCGCTCCTACGAGCAGTACTTC.